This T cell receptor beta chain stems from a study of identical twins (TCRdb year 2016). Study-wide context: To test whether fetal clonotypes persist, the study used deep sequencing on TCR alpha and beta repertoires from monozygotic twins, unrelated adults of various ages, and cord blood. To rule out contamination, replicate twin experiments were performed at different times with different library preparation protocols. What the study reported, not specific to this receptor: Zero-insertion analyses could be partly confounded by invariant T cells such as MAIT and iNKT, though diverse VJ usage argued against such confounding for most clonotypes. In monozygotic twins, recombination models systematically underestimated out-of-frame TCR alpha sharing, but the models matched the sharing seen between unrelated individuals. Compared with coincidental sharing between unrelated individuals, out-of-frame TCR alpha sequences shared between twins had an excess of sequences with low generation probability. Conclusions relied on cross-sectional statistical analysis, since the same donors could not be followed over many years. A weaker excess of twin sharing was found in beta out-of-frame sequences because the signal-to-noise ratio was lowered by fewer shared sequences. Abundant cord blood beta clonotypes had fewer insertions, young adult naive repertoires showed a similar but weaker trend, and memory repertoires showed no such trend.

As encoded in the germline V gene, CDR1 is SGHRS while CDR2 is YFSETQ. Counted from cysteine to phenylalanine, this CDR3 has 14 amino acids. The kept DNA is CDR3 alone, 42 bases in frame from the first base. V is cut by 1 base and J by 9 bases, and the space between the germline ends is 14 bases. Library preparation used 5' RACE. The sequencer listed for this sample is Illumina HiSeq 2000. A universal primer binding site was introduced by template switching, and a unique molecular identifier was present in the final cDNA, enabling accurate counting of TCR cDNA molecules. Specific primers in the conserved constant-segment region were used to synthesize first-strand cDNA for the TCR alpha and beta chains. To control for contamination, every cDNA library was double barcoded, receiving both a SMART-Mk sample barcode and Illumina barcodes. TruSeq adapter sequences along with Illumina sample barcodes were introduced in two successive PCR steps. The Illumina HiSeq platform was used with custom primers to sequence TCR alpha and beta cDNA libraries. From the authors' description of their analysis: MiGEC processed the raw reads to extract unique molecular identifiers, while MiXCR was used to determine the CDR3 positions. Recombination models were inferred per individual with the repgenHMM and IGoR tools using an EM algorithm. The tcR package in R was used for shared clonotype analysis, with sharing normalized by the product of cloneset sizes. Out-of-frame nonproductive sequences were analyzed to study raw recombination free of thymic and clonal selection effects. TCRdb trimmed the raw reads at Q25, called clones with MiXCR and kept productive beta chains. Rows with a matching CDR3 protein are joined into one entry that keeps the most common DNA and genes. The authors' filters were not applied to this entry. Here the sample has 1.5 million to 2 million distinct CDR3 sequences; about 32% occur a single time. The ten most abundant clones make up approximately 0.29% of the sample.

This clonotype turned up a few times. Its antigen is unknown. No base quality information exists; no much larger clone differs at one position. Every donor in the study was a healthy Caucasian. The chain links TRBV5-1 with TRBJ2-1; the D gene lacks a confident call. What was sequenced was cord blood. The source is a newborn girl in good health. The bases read TGCGCCAGCAGCTTGACGATCCTAGTCGGTGAGCAGTTCTTC. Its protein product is CASSLTILVGEQFF.